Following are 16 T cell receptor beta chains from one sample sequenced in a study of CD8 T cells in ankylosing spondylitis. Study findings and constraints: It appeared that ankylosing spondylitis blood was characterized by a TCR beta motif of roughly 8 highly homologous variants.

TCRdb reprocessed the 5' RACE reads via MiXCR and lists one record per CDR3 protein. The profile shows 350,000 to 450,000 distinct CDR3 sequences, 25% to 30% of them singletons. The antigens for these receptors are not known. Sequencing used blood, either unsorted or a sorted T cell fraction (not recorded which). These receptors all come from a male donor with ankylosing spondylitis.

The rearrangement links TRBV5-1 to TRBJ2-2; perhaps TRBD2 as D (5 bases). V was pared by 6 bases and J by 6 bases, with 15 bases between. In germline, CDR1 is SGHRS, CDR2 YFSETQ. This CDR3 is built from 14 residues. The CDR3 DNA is TGCGCCAGCACCCGGTCGGGGTCCGCCGGGGAGCTGTTTTTT. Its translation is CASTRSGSAGELFF.

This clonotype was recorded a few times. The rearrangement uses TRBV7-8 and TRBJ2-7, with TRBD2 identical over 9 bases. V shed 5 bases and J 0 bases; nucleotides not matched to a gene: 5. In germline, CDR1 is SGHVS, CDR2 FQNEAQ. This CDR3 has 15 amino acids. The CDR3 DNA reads TGTGCCAGCAGCAAATTTAGCGGGAGCTCCTACGAGCAGTACGTC. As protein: CASSKFSGSSYEQYV.

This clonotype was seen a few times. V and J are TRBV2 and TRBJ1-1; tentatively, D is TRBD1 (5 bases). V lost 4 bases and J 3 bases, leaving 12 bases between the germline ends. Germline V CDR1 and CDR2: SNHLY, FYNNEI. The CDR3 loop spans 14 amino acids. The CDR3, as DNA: TGTGCCAGCAGTGTCTTCAGGGAGGACACTGAAGCTTTCTTT. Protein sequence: CASSVFREDTEAFF. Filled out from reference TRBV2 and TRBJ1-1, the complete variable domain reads EPEVTQTPSHQVTQMGQEVILRCVPISNHLYFYWYRQILGQKVEFLVSFYNNEISEKSEIFDDQFSVERPDGSNFTLKIRSTKLEDSAMYFCASSVFREDTEAFFGQGTRLTVV.

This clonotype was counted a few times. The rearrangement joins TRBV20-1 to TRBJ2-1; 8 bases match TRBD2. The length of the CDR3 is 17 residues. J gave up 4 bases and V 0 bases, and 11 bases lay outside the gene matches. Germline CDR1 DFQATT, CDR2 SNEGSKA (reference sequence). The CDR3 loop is CSARETQIAGPYNEQFF. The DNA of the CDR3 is TGCAGTGCTAGAGAAACCCAAATAGCGGGGCCATACAATGAGCAGTTCTTC.

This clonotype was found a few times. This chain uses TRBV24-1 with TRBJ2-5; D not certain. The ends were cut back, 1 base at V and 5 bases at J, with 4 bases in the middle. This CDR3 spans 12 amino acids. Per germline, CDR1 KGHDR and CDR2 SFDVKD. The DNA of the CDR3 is TGTGCCACCAGTGATTTTTTGGAGACCCAGTACTTC. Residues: CATSDFLETQYF.

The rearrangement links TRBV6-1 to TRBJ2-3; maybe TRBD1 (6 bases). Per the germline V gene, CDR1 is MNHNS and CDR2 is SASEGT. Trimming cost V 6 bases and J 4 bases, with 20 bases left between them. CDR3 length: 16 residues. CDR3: CASRDPGQPRADTQYF. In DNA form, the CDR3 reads TGTGCCAGCAGGGATCCGGGACAACCCCGGGCAGATACGCAGTATTTT.

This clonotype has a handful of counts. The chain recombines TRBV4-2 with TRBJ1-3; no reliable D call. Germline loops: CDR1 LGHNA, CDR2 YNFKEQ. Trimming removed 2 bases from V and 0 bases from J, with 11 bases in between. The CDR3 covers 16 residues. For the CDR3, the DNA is TGTGCCAGCAGCCAACCTACACCGAGCTCTGGAAACACCATATATTTT. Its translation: CASSQPTPSSGNTIYF.

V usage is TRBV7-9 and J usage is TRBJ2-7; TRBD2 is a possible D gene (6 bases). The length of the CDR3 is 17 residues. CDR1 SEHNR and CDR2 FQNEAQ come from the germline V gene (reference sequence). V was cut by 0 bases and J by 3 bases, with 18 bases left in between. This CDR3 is CASSLATVGGVGYEQYF. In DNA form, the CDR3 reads TGTGCCAGCAGCTTAGCGACCGTGGGGGGTGTGGGCTACGAGCAGTACTTC.

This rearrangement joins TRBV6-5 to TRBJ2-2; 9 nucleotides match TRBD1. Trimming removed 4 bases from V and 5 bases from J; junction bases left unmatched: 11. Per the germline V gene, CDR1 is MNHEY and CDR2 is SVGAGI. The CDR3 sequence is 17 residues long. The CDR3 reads CASSFDPGQGRTGELFF. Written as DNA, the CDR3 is TGTGCCAGCAGTTTCGATCCGGGACAGGGTCGTACCGGGGAGCTGTTTTTT.

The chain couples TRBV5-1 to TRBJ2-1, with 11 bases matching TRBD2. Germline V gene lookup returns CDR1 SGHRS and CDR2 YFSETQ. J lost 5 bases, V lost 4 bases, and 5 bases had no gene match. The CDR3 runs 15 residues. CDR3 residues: CASSAGTSGNNEQFF. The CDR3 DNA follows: TGCGCCAGCAGCGCAGGGACTAGCGGTAACAATGAGCAGTTCTTC.

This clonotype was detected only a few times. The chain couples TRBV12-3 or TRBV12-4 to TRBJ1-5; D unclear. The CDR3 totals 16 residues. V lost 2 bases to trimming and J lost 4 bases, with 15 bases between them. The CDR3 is CASSLNTAASNQPQHF. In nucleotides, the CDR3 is TGTGCCAGCAGTTTAAACACGGCTGCGTCTAATCAGCCCCAGCATTTT.

For the CDR3, the DNA is TGTGCCTGGAGAGGCGTCTCTGGTGGCTACACCTTC. It specifies CAWRGVSGGYTF. This chain connects TRBV30 to TRBJ1-2; D uncertain. Germline V gene lookup returns CDR1 GTSNPN and CDR2 SVGIG (reference sequence). V gave up 3 bases and J gave up 7 bases, with 12 bases separating them. The CDR3 loop spans 12 amino acids.

The CDR3 DNA reads as TGTGCCAGCAGCATTGAGGCTGGGGCCAACGTCCTGACTTTC. It codes for CASSIEAGANVLTF. The V and J genes are TRBV5-5 and TRBJ2-6; D remains ambiguous. Trimming removed 4 bases at V and 2 bases at J, with 7 bases between. The CDR3 extends over 14 amino acids. Germline CDR1 SGHKS, CDR2 YYEKEE (reference sequence).

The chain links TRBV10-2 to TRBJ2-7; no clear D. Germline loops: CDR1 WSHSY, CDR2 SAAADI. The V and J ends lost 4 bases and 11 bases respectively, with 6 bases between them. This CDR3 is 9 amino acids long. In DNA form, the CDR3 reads TGCGCCAGCAGTGGATTAGAGTACGTC. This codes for CASSGLEYV.

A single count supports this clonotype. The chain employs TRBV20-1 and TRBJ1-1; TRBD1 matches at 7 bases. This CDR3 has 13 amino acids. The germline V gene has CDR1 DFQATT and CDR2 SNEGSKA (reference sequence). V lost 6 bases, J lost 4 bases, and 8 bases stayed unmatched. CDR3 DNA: TGCAGTGCGGGGAGAAACAGGGGCACTGAAGCTTTCTTT. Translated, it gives CSAGRNRGTEAFF.

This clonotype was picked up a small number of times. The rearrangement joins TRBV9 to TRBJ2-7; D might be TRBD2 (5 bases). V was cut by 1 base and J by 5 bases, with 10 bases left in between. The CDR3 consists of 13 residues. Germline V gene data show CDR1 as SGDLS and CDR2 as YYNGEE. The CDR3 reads CASSVSGNHEQYF. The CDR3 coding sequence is TGTGCCAGCAGCGTATCGGGGAACCACGAGCAGTACTTC.